This T cell receptor beta chain was sequenced in a study of Ad26.COV2.S vaccination and SARS-CoV-2 variants. Across the study: Vaccine-arm donor from the placebo-controlled COV1001 Ad26.COV2.S trial. Into the muscle, Ad26.COV2.S was dosed once or twice, 56 days apart. General study results and limits: It is possible that the TCR breadth and depth analyses underestimated the total T cell responses.

Germline V gives CDR1 SSHAT, CDR2 FNYEAQ (reference sequence). The CDR3 covers 15 residues. Sample treatment: some 20 received Ad26.COV2.S at low or high dose, single or two shots; about five received placebo; per-sample allocation not given. Sampling was done on day 63 after the first vaccine or placebo injection. In Boston, an adult donor aged 18-55 years took part. Generated by immunoSEQ multiplex PCR, the TCRdb table keeps only in-frame clones and is missing some. In the table there are around 450,000 clones, about nine tenths of which are singletons. As concerns this clone: The antigen is unknown. A read error may account for a junction end that differs from germline.

The input for sequencing was peripheral blood, taken in a trial of Ad26.COV2.S vaccine versus placebo. The sequence came from a person aged 18 to 59 who received the Ad26.COV2.S COVID-19 vaccine or a placebo. This chain links TRBV7-7 with TRBJ2-2; 8 positions agree with TRBD1. Written as DNA, the CDR3 is TGTGCTAGCAGCCCAACAGGGGGGCGGCACGGGGAGCTGTTTTTT. It specifies CASSPTGGRHGELFF. Drawing the rest from reference TRBV7-7 and TRBJ2-2, the complete variable domain is GAGVSQSPRYKVTKRGQDVTLRCDPISSHATLYWYQQALGQGPEFLTYFNYEAQPDKSGLPSDRFSAERPEGSISTLTIQRTEQRDSAMYRCASSPTGGRHGELFFGEGSRLTVL.